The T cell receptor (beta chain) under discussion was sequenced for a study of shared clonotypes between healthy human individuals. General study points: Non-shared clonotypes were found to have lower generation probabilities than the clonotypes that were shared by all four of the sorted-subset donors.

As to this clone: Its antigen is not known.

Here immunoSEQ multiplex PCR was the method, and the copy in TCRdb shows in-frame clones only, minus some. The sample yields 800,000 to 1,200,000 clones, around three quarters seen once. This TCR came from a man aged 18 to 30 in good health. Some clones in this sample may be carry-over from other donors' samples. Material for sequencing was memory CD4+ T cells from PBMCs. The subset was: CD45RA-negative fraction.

CDR3 protein: CASSRGRQPTEAFF. The DNA for the CDR3 is TGTGCCAGCAGCCGGGGCCGGCAACCTACTGAAGCTTTCTTT. The rearrangement uses TRBV6-1 and TRBJ1-1, with a weak D call TRBD1 (5 bases). CDR3 size: 14 residues. V was pared by 6 bases and J by 5 bases, with 16 bases between. The V gene's germline CDR1 is MNHNS and CDR2 SASEGT.